What follows are 20 T cell receptor beta chains derived from one specimen sequenced in a study of T cell responses to AZD1222 COVID-19 vaccine. Assay used: immunoSEQ multiplex PCR; TCRdb lists only in-frame clones, some missing. The sample includes over 85,000 clones, roughly four fifths seen only once; the top ten take roughly 5%. Specimen: peripheral blood, collected on day 0 of AZD1222 vaccination. The receptors originated from an adult in good health.

The J gene is TRBJ1-6, the V gene TRBV19; the D is unclear. From germline, CDR1 is LNHDA and CDR2 SQIVND (reference sequence). The V and J ends lost 10 bases and 6 bases respectively, with 16 bases between them. The CDR3 has 14 amino acids. This CDR3 reads CATKHGPSNSPLHF. The CDR3 DNA is TGTGCCACCAAACACGGACCCTCTAATTCACCCCTCCACTTT.

The CDR3 region has the DNA TGTGCCAGCAGCCCTCATAGCGGGGGGGCCCTTGAGCAGTTCTTC. Its protein product is CASSPHSGGALEQFF. The chain employs TRBV7-2 and TRBJ2-1; 11 nucleotides line up with TRBD2. CDR3 length equals 15 residues. Germline assignment: CDR1 SGHTA and CDR2 FQGNSA. V trimming: 5 bases; J trimming: 9 bases; junction bases outside the gene matches: 9.

This clone was seen at least ten times. The J gene is TRBJ2-7, the V gene TRBV15; 7 nucleotides match TRBD1. V trimming: 3 bases; J trimming: 6 bases; junction bases outside the gene matches: 8. CDR1 and CDR2 from the germline V gene are LNHNV and YYDKDF (reference sequence). CDR3 length: 14 amino acids. The CDR3 sequence: CATSSRKTGSEQYF. DNA for the CDR3: TGTGCCACCAGCAGTAGAAAGACAGGGTCCGAGCAGTACTTC.

The rearrangement links TRBV24-1 to TRBJ1-5, with 8 bases matching TRBD1. V gave up 2 bases and J gave up 0 bases; unmatched junction bases: 2. The CDR3 is 16 amino acids. Germline CDR1 is KGHDR and CDR2 is SFDVKD. The CDR3 DNA is TGTGCCACCAGTGATTCACAGGGGGATAGCAATCAGCCCCAGCATTTT. Protein: CATSDSQGDSNQPQHF.

The V call is TRBV5-6, the J call TRBJ1-3; TRBD1 agrees at 7 bases. Germline loops: CDR1 SGHDT, CDR2 YYEEEE. Trimming removed 3 bases from V and 5 bases from J; junction bases left unmatched: 5. The CDR3 covers 14 residues. CDR3 residues: CASSWGQLRNTIYF. The DNA of the CDR3 is TGTGCCAGCAGCTGGGGACAGTTGAGAAACACCATATATTTT. The full variable domain, completed using reference TRBV5-6 and TRBJ1-3, is DAGVTQSPTHLIKTRGQQVTLRCSPKSGHDTVSWYQQALGQGPQFIFQYYEEEERQRGNFPDRFSGHQFPNYSSELNVNALLLGDSALYLCASSWGQLRNTIYFGEGSWLTVV.

The chain links TRBV7-3 to TRBJ2-1; a weak D match, TRBD2 (5 bases). Germline CDR1 and CDR2: SGHTA and FQGTGA. Trimming stripped 5 bases from V and 3 bases from J, with 14 bases between. The CDR3 loop spans 15 amino acids. The CDR3 DNA follows: TGTGCCAGCAGCCCATCTGGCGGGCGCTACAATGAGCAGTTCTTC. It specifies CASSPSGGRYNEQFF.

This chain connects TRBV18 to TRBJ2-2; D is unclear. The ends were cut back, 6 bases at V and 6 bases at J, with 11 bases in the middle. The CDR3 runs to 13 residues. Germline V gives CDR1 KGHSH, CDR2 LQKENI. The CDR3 is CASSPDIAGELFF. CDR3 DNA sequence: TGTGCCAGCTCCCCCGATATTGCCGGGGAGCTGTTTTTT.

This rearrangement joins TRBV13 to TRBJ1-6, with TRBD1 identical over 9 bases. The CDR3 has 15 amino acids. The ends lost 5 bases at V and 11 bases at J; junction bases unmatched: 10. Germline V lookup: CDR1 PRHDT, CDR2 FYEKMQ (reference sequence). Here the CDR3 reads CASSKDRGVSTPLHF. In DNA form, the CDR3 reads TGTGCCAGCAGCAAAGACAGGGGGGTCTCGACACCCCTCCACTTT. The full variable domain, in which reference TRBV13 and TRBJ1-6 provide the parts outside the CDR3, is AAGVIQSPRHLIKEKRETATLKCYPIPRHDTVYWYQQGPGQDPQFLISFYEKMQSDKGSIPDRFSAQQFSDYHSELNMSSLELGDSALYFCASSKDRGVSTPLHFGNGTRLTVT.

The chain is built from TRBV28 and TRBJ1-1, with D possibly being TRBD1 (5 bases). The CDR3 extends over 13 amino acids. Between the trimmed V and J ends, which lost 6 bases and 6 bases, there was a span of 14 bases. Germline CDR1 reads MDHEN; CDR2 reads SYDVKM. The CDR3 sequence is CASRRWDSAEAFF. CDR3 bases: TGTGCCAGCAGGCGATGGGACTCTGCTGAAGCTTTCTTT.

This chain uses TRBV28 with TRBJ2-6; 11 positions match TRBD1. CDR1 is MDHEN and CDR2 is SYDVKM in the germline V gene. The CDR3 is made up of 18 amino acids. The V segment lost 5 bases and the J segment 3 bases; nucleotides outside the gene matches: 9. The CDR3 sequence: CASSPLGQGALGANVLTF. CDR3 bases: TGTGCCAGCAGTCCATTAGGACAGGGGGCGCTTGGGGCCAACGTCCTGACTTTC.

The rearrangement links TRBV5-6 to TRBJ1-1, with D hard to call. The CDR3 has 14 amino acids. Trimming stripped 5 bases from V and 0 bases from J, with 11 bases between. Germline assignment: CDR1 SGHDT and CDR2 YYEEEE. The CDR3 DNA reads as TGTGCCAGCAGGTCCGGGAGCTTGAACACTGAAGCTTTCTTT. Protein: CASRSGSLNTEAFF.

In its sample, this clone was seen a few times. This chain joins TRBV6-5 and TRBJ1-6, with 7 bases aligning to TRBD1. CDR3 size: 15 residues. In germline, CDR1 is MNHEY, CDR2 SVGAGI. Germline trimming cut 1 base from V and 3 bases from J; bases unmatched to any gene: 0. The CDR3 spells CASSYYRGYNSPLHF. As DNA, the CDR3 is TGTGCCAGCAGTTACTACAGGGGCTATAATTCACCCCTCCACTTT.

This sequence joins TRBV3-1 (or the pseudogene TRBV3-2) and TRBJ2-6; possible D gene TRBD1, 5 bases. With 5 bases removed from V and 1 base from J, the gap between germline ends came to 21 bases. CDR1 LGHDT and CDR2 YNNKEL come from the germline V gene (reference sequence). The CDR3 contains 19 residues. CDR3 sequence (DNA): TGTGCCAGCAGCGCTGTTCGAGACAGCAAACTTTCTGGGGCCAACGTCCTGACTTTC. Translation: CASSAVRDSKLSGANVLTF.

The gene calls are TRBV19 and TRBJ2-2; D could derive from TRBD1 or TRBD2 (5 bases each). The CDR3 spans 18 residues. Trimming removed 3 bases from V and 7 bases from J, with 24 bases in between. Germline V gene data show CDR1 as LNHDA and CDR2 as SQIVND (reference sequence). CDR3 sequence (DNA): TGTGCCAGTAGTATGCGGGCAGGGTTAAGGATAGGTGGCGGGGAGCTGTTTTTT. It is translated as CASSMRAGLRIGGGELFF.

As DNA, the CDR3 is TGTGCCAGTCGGCAAGGGCACAATCAGCCCCAGCATTTT. The encoded protein is CASRQGHNQPQHF. This chain uses TRBV19 with TRBJ1-5; no firm D call. The CDR3 covers 13 residues. Looked up from germline, CDR1 is LNHDA and CDR2 is SQIVND (reference sequence). Trimming shortened V by 8 bases and J by 3 bases, and 11 bases separated the two germline ends.

The rearrangement links TRBV3-1 (or the pseudogene TRBV3-2) to TRBJ1-3; D ambiguous. Germline CDR1 is LGHDT and CDR2 is YNNKEL (reference sequence). CDR3 length: 16 amino acids. V was trimmed by 1 base and J by 0 bases, leaving 10 bases between them. CDR3 DNA sequence: TGTGCCAGCAGCCAAGGTGGAGTCCCCTCTGGAAACACCATATATTTT. Its protein product is CASSQGGVPSGNTIYF.

In this sample, this clone turned up a few times. The genes are TRBV9 and TRBJ2-5; D might be TRBD2 (6 bases). Between the trimmed V and J ends, which lost 2 bases and 5 bases, there was a span of 10 bases. Germline V gene data show CDR1 as SGDLS and CDR2 as YYNGEE. This CDR3 has 13 amino acids. Here the CDR3 reads CASSVEGGETQYF. Written as DNA, the CDR3 is TGTGCCAGCAGCGTGGAGGGAGGCGAGACCCAGTACTTC. Filled out from reference TRBV9 and TRBJ2-5, the complete variable domain reads DSGVTQTPKHLITATGQRVTLRCSPRSGDLSVYWYQQSLDQGLQFLIQYYNGEERAKGNILERFSAQQFPDLHSELNLSSLELGDSALYFCASSVEGGETQYFGPGTRLLVL.

Note on this clone: The sample carries other DNA sequences with the same CDR3. The rearrangement joins TRBV19 to TRBJ2-7, with TRBD2 identical over 10 bases. Germline values: CDR1 LNHDA, CDR2 SQIVND (reference sequence). The CDR3 contains 14 residues. J lost 5 bases, V lost 6 bases, and 7 bases had no gene match. CDR3 loop: CASSRGLAGDEQYF. DNA of the CDR3: TGTGCCAGTAGCCGGGGGCTAGCGGGAGACGAGCAGTACTTC.

This clone was found a few times. This chain connects TRBV7-2 to TRBJ1-5, with 8 nucleotides matching TRBD1. Germline V gene data show CDR1 as SGHTA and CDR2 as FQGNSA. The CDR3 loop spans 16 amino acids. With V trimmed by 3 bases and J by 0 bases, 4 bases remained unmatched. CDR3 protein: CASSLTGVDSNQPQHF. In DNA, the CDR3 is TGTGCCAGCAGCTTGACAGGGGTTGATAGCAATCAGCCCCAGCATTTT.

The chain is built from TRBV7-2 and TRBJ1-4; D possibly corresponds to TRBD1 (5 bases). This CDR3 contains 13 residues. Looked up from germline, CDR1 is SGHTA and CDR2 is FQGNSA. Trimming took off 5 bases at V and 5 bases at J, with 9 bases between the two ends. The CDR3 coding sequence is TGTGCCAGCAGCAACCGGGGGAATGAAAAACTGTTTTTT. Translating it yields CASSNRGNEKLFF.